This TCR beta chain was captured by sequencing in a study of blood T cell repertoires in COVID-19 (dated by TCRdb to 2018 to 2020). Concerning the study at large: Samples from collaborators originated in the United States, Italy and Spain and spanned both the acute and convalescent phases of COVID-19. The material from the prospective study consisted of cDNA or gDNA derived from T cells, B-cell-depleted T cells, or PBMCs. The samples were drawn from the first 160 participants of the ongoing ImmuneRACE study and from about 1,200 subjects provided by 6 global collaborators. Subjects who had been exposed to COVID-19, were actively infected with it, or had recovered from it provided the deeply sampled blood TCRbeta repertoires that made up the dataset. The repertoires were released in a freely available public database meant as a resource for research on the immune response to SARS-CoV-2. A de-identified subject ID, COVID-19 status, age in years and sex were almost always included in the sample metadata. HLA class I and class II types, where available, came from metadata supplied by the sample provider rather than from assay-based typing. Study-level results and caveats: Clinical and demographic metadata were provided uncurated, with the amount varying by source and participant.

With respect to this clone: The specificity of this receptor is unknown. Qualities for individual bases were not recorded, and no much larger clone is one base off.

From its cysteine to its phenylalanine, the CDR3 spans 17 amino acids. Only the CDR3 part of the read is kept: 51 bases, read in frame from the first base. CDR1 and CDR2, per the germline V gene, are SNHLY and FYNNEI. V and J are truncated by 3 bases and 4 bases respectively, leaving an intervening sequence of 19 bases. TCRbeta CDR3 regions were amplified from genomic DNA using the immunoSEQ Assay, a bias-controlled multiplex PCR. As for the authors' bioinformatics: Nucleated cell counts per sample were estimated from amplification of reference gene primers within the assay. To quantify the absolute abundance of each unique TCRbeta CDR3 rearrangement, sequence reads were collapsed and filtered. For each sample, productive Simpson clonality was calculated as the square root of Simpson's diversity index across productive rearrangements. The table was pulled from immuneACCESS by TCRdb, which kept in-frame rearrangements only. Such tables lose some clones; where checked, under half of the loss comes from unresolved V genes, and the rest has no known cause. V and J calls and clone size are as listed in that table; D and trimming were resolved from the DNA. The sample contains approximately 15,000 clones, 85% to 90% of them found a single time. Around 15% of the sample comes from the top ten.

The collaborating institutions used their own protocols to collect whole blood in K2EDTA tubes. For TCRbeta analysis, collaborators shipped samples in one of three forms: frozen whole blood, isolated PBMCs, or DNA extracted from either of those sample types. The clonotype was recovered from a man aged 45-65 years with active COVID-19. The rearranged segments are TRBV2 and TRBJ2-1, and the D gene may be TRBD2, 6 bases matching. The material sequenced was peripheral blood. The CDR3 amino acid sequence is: CASSDSGASFSYNEQFF. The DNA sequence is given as TGTGCCAGCAGTGATTCGGGAGCCTCATTTTCGTACAATGAGCAGTTCTTC.